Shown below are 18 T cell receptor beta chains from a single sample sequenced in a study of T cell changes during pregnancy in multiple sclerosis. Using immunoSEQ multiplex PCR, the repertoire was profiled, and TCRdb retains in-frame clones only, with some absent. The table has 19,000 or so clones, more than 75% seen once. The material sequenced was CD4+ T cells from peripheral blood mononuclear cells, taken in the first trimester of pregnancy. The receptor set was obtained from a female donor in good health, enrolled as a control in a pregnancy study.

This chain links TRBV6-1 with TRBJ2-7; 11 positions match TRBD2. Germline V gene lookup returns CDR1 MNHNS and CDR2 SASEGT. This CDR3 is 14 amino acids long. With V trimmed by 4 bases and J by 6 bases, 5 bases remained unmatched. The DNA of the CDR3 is TGTGCCAGCAGTGGGCTAGCGGGAGGACTCGAGCAGTACTTC. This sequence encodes CASSGLAGGLEQYF.

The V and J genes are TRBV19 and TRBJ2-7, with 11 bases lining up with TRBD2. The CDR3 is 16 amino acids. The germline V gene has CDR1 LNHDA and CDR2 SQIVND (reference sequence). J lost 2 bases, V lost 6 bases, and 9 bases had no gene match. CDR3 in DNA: TGTGCCAGTAGCGAAATCCTAGCGGGAGGTACCTACGAGCAGTACTTC. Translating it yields CASSEILAGGTYEQYF.

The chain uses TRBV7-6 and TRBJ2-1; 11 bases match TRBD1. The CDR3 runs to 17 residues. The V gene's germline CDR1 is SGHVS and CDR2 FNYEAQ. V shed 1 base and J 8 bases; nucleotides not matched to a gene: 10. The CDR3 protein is CASSLGDSGQGVHEQFF. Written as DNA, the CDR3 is TGTGCCAGCAGCTTAGGGGACTCGGGACAGGGGGTTCATGAGCAGTTCTTC. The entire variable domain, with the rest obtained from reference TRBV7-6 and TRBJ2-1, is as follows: GAGVSQSPRYKVTKRGQDVALRCDPISGHVSLYWYRQALGQGPEFLTYFNYEAQQDKSGLPNDRFSAERPEGSISTLTIQRTEQRDSAMYRCASSLGDSGQGVHEQFFGPGTRLTVL.

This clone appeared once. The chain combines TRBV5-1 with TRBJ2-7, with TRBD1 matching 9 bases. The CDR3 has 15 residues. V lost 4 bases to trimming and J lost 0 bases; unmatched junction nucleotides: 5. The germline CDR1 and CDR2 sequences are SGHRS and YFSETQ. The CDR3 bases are TGCGCCAGCAGCCCGGGACAGGGCAGCTCCTACGAGCAGTACTTC. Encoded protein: CASSPGQGSSYEQYF.

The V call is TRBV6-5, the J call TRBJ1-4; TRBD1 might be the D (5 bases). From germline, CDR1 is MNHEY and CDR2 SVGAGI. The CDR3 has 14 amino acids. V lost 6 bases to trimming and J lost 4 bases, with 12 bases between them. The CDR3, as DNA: TGTGCCAGCAGGAAGGGGCAGATTAATGAAAAACTGTTTTTT. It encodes CASRKGQINEKLFF.

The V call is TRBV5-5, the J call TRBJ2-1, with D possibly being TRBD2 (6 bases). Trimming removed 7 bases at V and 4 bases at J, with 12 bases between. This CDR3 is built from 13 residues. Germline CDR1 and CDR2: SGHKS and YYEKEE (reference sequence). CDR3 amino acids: CASGGTWYNEQFF. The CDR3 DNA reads TGTGCCAGCGGAGGGACGTGGTACAATGAGCAGTTCTTC.

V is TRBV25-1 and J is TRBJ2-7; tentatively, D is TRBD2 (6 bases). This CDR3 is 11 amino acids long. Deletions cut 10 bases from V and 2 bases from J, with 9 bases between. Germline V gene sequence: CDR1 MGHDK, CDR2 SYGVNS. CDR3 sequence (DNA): TGTGCCACCACGGGGGCCTACGAGCAGTACTTC. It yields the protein CATTGAYEQYF.

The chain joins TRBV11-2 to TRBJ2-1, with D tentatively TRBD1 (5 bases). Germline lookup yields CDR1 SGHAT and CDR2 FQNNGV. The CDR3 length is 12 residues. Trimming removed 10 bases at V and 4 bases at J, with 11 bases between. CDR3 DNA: TGTGCCACGGGTCCAGGGTACAATGAGCAGTTCTTC. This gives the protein CATGPGYNEQFF. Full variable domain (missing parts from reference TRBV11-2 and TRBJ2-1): EAGVAQSPRYKIIEKRQSVAFWCNPISGHATLYWYQQILGQGPKLLIQFQNNGVVDDSQLPKDRFSAERLKGVDSTLKIQPAKLEDSAVYLCATGPGYNEQFFGPGTRLTVL.

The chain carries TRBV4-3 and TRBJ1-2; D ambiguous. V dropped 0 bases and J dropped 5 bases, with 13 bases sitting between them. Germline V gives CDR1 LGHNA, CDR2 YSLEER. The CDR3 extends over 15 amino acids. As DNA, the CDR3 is TGCGCCAGCAGCCAAGATAGAGAGGGCAAATATGGCTACACCTTC. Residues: CASSQDREGKYGYTF.

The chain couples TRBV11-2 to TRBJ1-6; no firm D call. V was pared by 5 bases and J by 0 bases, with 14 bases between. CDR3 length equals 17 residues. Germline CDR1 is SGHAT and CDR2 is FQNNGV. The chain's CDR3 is CASSAVPPSSYNSPLHF. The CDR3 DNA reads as TGTGCCAGCAGCGCTGTACCCCCTAGCTCCTATAATTCACCCCTCCACTTT.

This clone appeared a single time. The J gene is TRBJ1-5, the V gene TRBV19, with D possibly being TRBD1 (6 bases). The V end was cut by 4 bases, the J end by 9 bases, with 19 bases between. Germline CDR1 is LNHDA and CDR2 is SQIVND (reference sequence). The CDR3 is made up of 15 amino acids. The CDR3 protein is CASSSRDNPPRPQHF. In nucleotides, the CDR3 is TGTGCCAGTAGTAGCCGGGACAACCCCCCAAGGCCCCAGCATTTT.

The CDR3 spells CASSSTGGANVLTF. In nucleotides, the CDR3 is TGTGCCAGCAGTTCAACTGGTGGGGCCAACGTCCTGACTTTC. The chain couples TRBV27 to TRBJ2-6; D gene unclear. Germline V gives CDR1 MNHEY, CDR2 SMNVEV (reference sequence). V lost 4 bases to trimming and J lost 3 bases, with 7 bases between them. The CDR3 length is 14 residues.

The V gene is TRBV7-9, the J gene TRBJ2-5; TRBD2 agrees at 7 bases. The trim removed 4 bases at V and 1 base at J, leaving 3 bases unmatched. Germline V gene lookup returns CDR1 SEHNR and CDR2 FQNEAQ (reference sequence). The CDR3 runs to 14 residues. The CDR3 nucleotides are TGTGCCAGCAGCTCCCGGACTAGCCAAGAGACCCAGTACTTC. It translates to CASSSRTSQETQYF.

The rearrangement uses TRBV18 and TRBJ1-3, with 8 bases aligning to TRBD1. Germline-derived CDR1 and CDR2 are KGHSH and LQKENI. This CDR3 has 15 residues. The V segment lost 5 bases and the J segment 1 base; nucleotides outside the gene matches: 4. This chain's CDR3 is CASSTDRESGNTIYF. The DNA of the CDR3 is TGTGCCAGCTCAACGGACAGGGAATCTGGAAACACCATATATTTT.

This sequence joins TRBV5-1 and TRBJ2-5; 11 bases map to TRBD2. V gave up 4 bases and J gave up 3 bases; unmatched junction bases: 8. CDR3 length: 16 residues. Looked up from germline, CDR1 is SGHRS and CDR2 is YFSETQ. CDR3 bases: TGCGCCAGCAGCGAAACCGGGACTAGCGGAAAAGAGACCCAGTACTTC. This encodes CASSETGTSGKETQYF.

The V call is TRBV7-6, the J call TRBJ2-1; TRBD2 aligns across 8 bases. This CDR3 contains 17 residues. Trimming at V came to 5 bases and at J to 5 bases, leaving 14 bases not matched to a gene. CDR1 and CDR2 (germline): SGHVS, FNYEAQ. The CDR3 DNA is TGTGCCAGCAGCCCCACTCCGGGGGGGTCCAGGAACAATGAGCAGTTCTTC. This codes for CASSPTPGGSRNNEQFF.

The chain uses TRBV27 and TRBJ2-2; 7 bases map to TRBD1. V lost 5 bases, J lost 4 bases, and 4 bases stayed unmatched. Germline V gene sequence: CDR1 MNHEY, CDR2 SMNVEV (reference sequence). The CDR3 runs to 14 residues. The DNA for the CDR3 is TGTGCCAGCAGTCACTCAGGGGGCACCGGGGAGCTGTTTTTT. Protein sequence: CASSHSGGTGELFF.

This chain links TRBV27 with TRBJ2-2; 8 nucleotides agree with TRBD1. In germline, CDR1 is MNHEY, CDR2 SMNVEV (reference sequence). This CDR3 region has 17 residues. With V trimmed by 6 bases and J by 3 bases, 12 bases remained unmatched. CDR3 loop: CASRFLRTGQDTGELFF. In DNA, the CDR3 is TGTGCCAGCAGATTCCTTCGGACAGGGCAAGACACCGGGGAGCTGTTTTTT.